These T cell receptor beta chains were read from a single sample in a study of early T cells in non-severe SARS-CoV-2 infection. TCRdb analysed the 5' RACE reads with MiXCR anew, one entry per CDR3 protein. Among roughly 51,000 distinct CDR3 sequences listed, more than 9% were seen once. The sample consisted of whole blood. The receptors derive from an adult who was a healthcare worker with PCR-confirmed SARS-CoV-2 infection or an uninfected control (not recorded which). Each CDR3 is given with its conserved first and last residue. Each record gives: CDR3 protein, CDR3 DNA, D gene, clone size, J gene, V gene. The D gene is left open where the match is weak. Clone sizes are given selectively: once, few, many, or a class where the clone is expanded.

CDR3aa: CASSRGYYEQYF
CDR3nt: TGTGCCAGCAGTCGGGGATACTACGAGCAGTACTTC
d_gene: NA
abundance: many
j_gene: TRBJ2-7
v_gene: TRBV28

CDR3aa: CSVGPTDHEQYF
CDR3nt: TGCAGCGTTGGCCCCACCGACCACGAGCAGTACTTC
d_gene: NA
abundance: few
j_gene: TRBJ2-7
v_gene: TRBV29-1

CDR3aa: CASSYHGLDLGFF
CDR3nt: TGTGCCAGCAGTTACCATGGACTAGACCTTGGGTTCTTC
d_gene: TRBD2
abundance: few
j_gene: TRBJ2-1
v_gene: TRBV6-6

CDR3aa: CASSLTSGRYEQFF
CDR3nt: TGCGCCAGCAGCTTGACTAGCGGGAGATATGAGCAGTTCTTC
d_gene: TRBD2
abundance: few
j_gene: TRBJ2-1
v_gene: TRBV5-1

CDR3aa: CASSLGRKLFF
CDR3nt: TGTGCCAGCAGCCTAGGGAGGAAGCTGTTTTTT
d_gene: NA
abundance: NA
j_gene: TRBJ2-2
v_gene: TRBV4-2

CDR3aa: CASGATDTQYF
CDR3nt: TGTGCCAGCGGGGCAACAGATACGCAGTATTTT
d_gene: NA
abundance: few
j_gene: TRBJ2-3
v_gene: TRBV12-3/TRBV12-4

CDR3aa: CASSSSGRTLSGANVLTF
CDR3nt: TGTGCCAGCAGTTCCAGCGGGAGGACCCTCTCTGGGGCCAACGTCCTGACTTTC
d_gene: TRBD2
abundance: NA
j_gene: TRBJ2-6
v_gene: TRBV28

CDR3aa: CASSWDRGRASPGELFF
CDR3nt: TGTGCCAGCAGCTGGGACAGGGGGCGGGCGTCCCCCGGGGAGCTGTTTTTT
d_gene: TRBD1
abundance: NA
j_gene: TRBJ2-2
v_gene: TRBV7-2

CDR3aa: CASSVFQGGQPQHF
CDR3nt: TGTGCCAGCAGCGTTTTCCAGGGAGGTCAGCCCCAGCATTTT
d_gene: NA
abundance: many
j_gene: TRBJ1-5
v_gene: TRBV9

CDR3aa: CSVAGTGPPASGTEQYF
CDR3nt: TGCAGCGTGGCCGGGACAGGCCCTCCGGCTAGCGGGACCGAGCAGTACTTC
d_gene: NA
abundance: few
j_gene: TRBJ2-7
v_gene: TRBV29-1

CDR3aa: CASSELSGTSYGYTF
CDR3nt: TGTGCCAGCAGTGAACTATCCGGGACTTCCTATGGCTACACCTTC
d_gene: NA
abundance: NA
j_gene: TRBJ1-2
v_gene: TRBV6-1

CDR3aa: CASSGPGTSGQETQYF
CDR3nt: TGTGCCAGCAGCGGTCCCGGGACTAGCGGCCAAGAGACCCAGTACTTC
d_gene: TRBD2
abundance: few
j_gene: TRBJ2-5
v_gene: TRBV11-3

CDR3aa: CASKTSADTQYF
CDR3nt: TGTGCCAGCAAGACTAGCGCAGATACGCAGTATTTT
d_gene: TRBD2
abundance: NA
j_gene: TRBJ2-3
v_gene: TRBV2

CDR3aa: CASSAWGTVEEQYF
CDR3nt: TGTGCCAGCAGTGCTTGGGGGACAGTAGAAGAGCAGTACTTC
d_gene: TRBD1
abundance: NA
j_gene: TRBJ2-7
v_gene: TRBV6-1

CDR3aa: CSARQDGPEAFF
CDR3nt: TGCAGCGCCCGACAGGACGGTCCCGAAGCTTTCTTT
d_gene: NA
abundance: few
j_gene: TRBJ1-1
v_gene: TRBV29-1

CDR3aa: CASSLMGASGIYYEQYF
CDR3nt: TGTGCCAGCAGCTTAATGGGGGCTAGCGGTATTTACTACGAGCAGTACTTC
d_gene: NA
abundance: medium-sized
j_gene: TRBJ2-7
v_gene: TRBV11-2

CDR3aa: CASSLVAENYGYTF
CDR3nt: TGTGCCAGCAGCTTAGTTGCAGAGAACTATGGCTACACCTTC
d_gene: NA
abundance: many
j_gene: TRBJ1-2
v_gene: TRBV7-9

CDR3aa: CASSSLPTGIGYNSPLHF
CDR3nt: TGTGCCAGCAGTTCCCTCCCGACAGGGATCGGATATAATTCACCCCTCCACTTT
d_gene: TRBD1
abundance: NA
j_gene: TRBJ1-6
v_gene: TRBV12-3/TRBV12-4

CDR3aa: CASSTGGTGELFF
CDR3nt: TGCGCCAGCAGCACGGGGGGAACCGGGGAGCTGTTTTTT
d_gene: TRBD2
abundance: many
j_gene: TRBJ2-2
v_gene: TRBV5-1

CDR3aa: CASSPSGPEAFF
CDR3nt: TGCGCCAGCAGCCCCTCAGGACCTGAAGCTTTCTTT
d_gene: NA
abundance: few
j_gene: TRBJ1-1
v_gene: TRBV5-1

CDR3aa: CASMQGRGANTEAFF
CDR3nt: TGCGCCAGCATGCAAGGAAGGGGGGCTAACACTGAAGCTTTCTTT
d_gene: NA
abundance: few
j_gene: TRBJ1-1
v_gene: TRBV5-1

CDR3aa: CASSSETPPGQLNTIYF
CDR3nt: TGTGCCAGCAGCTCGGAGACCCCGCCGGGACAGCTAAACACCATATATTTT
d_gene: TRBD1
abundance: NA
j_gene: TRBJ1-3
v_gene: TRBV9

CDR3aa: CASSSGGSPLHF
CDR3nt: TGTGCCAGCTCCTCAGGGGGTTCACCCCTCCACTTT
d_gene: TRBD1
abundance: many
j_gene: TRBJ1-6
v_gene: TRBV18

CDR3aa: CASTGWDPSSGANVLTF
CDR3nt: TGTGCCAGCACCGGCTGGGACCCAAGCTCTGGGGCCAACGTCCTGACTTTC
d_gene: NA
abundance: many
j_gene: TRBJ2-6
v_gene: TRBV6-6

CDR3aa: CASSLGQYSNQPQHF
CDR3nt: TGTGCCAGCAGCCTCGGACAGTATAGCAATCAGCCCCAGCATTTT
d_gene: NA
abundance: few
j_gene: TRBJ1-5
v_gene: TRBV5-6

CDR3aa: CASIRGGATGELFF
CDR3nt: TGTGCCAGCATAAGAGGGGGAGCCACCGGGGAGCTTTTTTTT
d_gene: NA
abundance: many
j_gene: TRBJ2-2
v_gene: TRBV2

CDR3aa: CASNPTGLGYEQYF
CDR3nt: TGCGCCAGCAATCCGACAGGGTTGGGATACGAGCAGTACTTC
d_gene: TRBD1
abundance: many
j_gene: TRBJ2-7
v_gene: TRBV10-2

CDR3aa: CASSLRAGRYGYTF
CDR3nt: TGTGCCAGCAGTTTACGGGCGGGTCGCTATGGCTACACCTTC
d_gene: NA
abundance: many
j_gene: TRBJ1-2
v_gene: TRBV28

CDR3aa: CASSPFPQGSDTQYF
CDR3nt: TGTGCCAGCAGCCCTTTTCCACAGGGGTCAGATACGCAGTATTTT
d_gene: TRBD1
abundance: NA
j_gene: TRBJ2-3
v_gene: TRBV11-1

CDR3aa: CASSLFAALLGELYF
CDR3nt: TGTGCCAGCAGTTTATTCGCGGCCCTGCTGGGGGAGCTGTATTTT
d_gene: NA
abundance: NA
j_gene: TRBJ2-2
v_gene: TRBV27

CDR3aa: CASSQEGWSGNQPQHF
CDR3nt: TGTGCCAGCAGCCAAGAAGGTTGGTCCGGCAATCAGCCCCAGCATTTT
d_gene: NA
abundance: few
j_gene: TRBJ1-5
v_gene: TRBV3-1

CDR3aa: CASSQAEGQETQYF
CDR3nt: TGCGCCAGCAGCCAAGCCGAGGGGCAGGAGACCCAGTACTTC
d_gene: NA
abundance: few
j_gene: TRBJ2-5
v_gene: TRBV4-1

CDR3aa: CASSLDREYF
CDR3nt: TGTGCCAGCAGCTTAGACCGAGAGTATTTT
d_gene: NA
abundance: medium-sized
j_gene: TRBJ2-3
v_gene: TRBV7-9

CDR3aa: CASSLRRRQSDNEQFF
CDR3nt: TGTGCCAGCAGCTTGCGGCGTCGGCAGTCAGACAATGAGCAGTTCTTC
d_gene: NA
abundance: many
j_gene: TRBJ2-1
v_gene: TRBV7-9

CDR3aa: CASSIGTGTYEQYF
CDR3nt: TGTGCCAGTAGTATCGGGACGGGTACCTACGAGCAGTACTTC
d_gene: NA
abundance: many
j_gene: TRBJ2-7
v_gene: TRBV19

CDR3aa: CATRGLGEQYF
CDR3nt: TGTGCCACCCGCGGGCTGGGCGAGCAGTACTTC
d_gene: NA
abundance: few
j_gene: TRBJ2-7
v_gene: TRBV12-3/TRBV12-4

CDR3aa: CASSLVYNEQFF
CDR3nt: TGTGCCAGCAGTCTGGTCTACAATGAGCAGTTCTTC
d_gene: NA
abundance: NA
j_gene: TRBJ2-1
v_gene: TRBV28